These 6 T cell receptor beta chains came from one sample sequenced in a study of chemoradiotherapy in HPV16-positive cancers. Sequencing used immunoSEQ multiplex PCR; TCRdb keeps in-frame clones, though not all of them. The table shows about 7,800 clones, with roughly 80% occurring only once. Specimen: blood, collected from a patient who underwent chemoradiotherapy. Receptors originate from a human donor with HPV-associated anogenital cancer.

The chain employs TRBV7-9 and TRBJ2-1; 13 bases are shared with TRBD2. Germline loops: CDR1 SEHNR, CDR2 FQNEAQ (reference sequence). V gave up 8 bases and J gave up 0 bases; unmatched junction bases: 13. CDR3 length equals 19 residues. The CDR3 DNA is TGTGCCAGCGGTGCTGGACTAGCGGGGGCCGACCTCTCCTACAATGAGCAGTTCTTC. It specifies CASGAGLAGADLSYNEQFF.

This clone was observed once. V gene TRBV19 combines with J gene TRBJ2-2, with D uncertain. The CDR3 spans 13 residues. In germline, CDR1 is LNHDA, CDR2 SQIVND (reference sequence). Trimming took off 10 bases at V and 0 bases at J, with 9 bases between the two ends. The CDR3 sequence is CATRRTNTGELFF. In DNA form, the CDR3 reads TGTGCCACCCGGCGGACGAACACCGGGGAGCTGTTTTTT.

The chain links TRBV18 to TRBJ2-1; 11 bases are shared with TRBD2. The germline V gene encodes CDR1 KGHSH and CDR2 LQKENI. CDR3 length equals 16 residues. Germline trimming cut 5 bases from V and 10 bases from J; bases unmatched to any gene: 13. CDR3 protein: CASSVYSGGGFGEQFF. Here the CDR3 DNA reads TGTGCCAGCTCAGTCTATAGCGGGGGGGGGTTTGGGGAGCAGTTCTTC.

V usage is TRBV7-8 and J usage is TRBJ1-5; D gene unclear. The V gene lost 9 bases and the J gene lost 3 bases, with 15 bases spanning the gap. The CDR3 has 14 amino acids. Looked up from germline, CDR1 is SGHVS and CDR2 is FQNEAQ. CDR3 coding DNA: TGTGCCAGGTCCCACATAGTCGACAATCAGCCCCAGCATTTT. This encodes CARSHIVDNQPQHF.

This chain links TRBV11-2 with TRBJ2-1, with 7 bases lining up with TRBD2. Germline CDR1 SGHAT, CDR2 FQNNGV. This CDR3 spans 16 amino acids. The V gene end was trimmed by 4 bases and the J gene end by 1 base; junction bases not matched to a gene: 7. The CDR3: CASSSLSGGSYNEQFF. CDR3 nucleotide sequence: TGTGCCAGCAGCTCGCTTTCGGGGGGTTCCTACAATGAGCAGTTCTTC.

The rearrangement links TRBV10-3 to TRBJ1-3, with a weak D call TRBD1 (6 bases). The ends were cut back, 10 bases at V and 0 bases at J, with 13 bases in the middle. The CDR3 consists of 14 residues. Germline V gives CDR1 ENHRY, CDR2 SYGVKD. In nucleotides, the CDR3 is TGTGCCACAACAGGGAGGAGCTCTGGAAACACCATATATTTT. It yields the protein CATTGRSSGNTIYF.